The 14 T cell receptor beta chains in this list originate from one sample, sequenced in a study of T cells after somatic rescue of genetic block. Sequenced by immunoSEQ multiplex PCR; TCRdb stores in-frame clones only, minus some. The sample carries around 57,000 clones, around 96% recorded once. What was sequenced was peripheral blood mononuclear cells (PBMCs). Receptors were obtained from a child younger than two.

The rearrangement links TRBV30 to TRBJ2-7; a possible D gene is TRBD1 (6 bases). Trimming shortened V by 4 bases and J by 3 bases, and 16 bases separated the two germline ends. The CDR3 loop spans 14 amino acids. Germline loops: CDR1 GTSNPN, CDR2 SVGIG (reference sequence). CDR3 amino acids: CAWTGPGDLYEQYF. In DNA, the CDR3 is TGTGCCTGGACAGGGCCAGGGGACCTCTACGAGCAGTACTTC.

This sequence joins TRBV5-5 and TRBJ1-1, with D possibly matching TRBD1 (5 bases). V lost 5 bases and J lost 3, with 11 bases in between. This CDR3 has 13 residues. The germline CDR1 and CDR2 sequences are SGHKS and YYEKEE (reference sequence). The CDR3 sequence: CASSLDSYTEAFF. CDR3 coding DNA: TGTGCCAGCAGTTTAGACAGCTACACTGAAGCTTTCTTT.

The rearrangement links TRBV2 to TRBJ1-1; D is unresolved. CDR3 length: 14 amino acids. Germline-derived CDR1 and CDR2 are SNHLY and FYNNEI. V lost 6 bases, J lost 4 bases, and 15 bases lay in between. The chain's CDR3 is CASSDRRWGTEAFF. The CDR3 DNA sequence: TGTGCCAGCAGCGATAGAAGATGGGGCACTGAAGCTTTCTTT.

This rearrangement joins TRBV5-1 to TRBJ1-2; 9 nucleotides line up with TRBD1. This CDR3 contains 14 residues. Per the germline V gene, CDR1 is SGHRS and CDR2 is YFSETQ. The junction had 2 bases not matched to a gene; V was cut back by 3 bases and J by 2 bases. The CDR3 reads CASSSGTGNYGYTF. In DNA form, the CDR3 reads TGCGCCAGCAGCTCCGGGACAGGGAACTATGGCTACACCTTC.

The chain joins TRBV27 to TRBJ2-7; 8 nucleotides match TRBD2. With 3 bases clipped from V and 5 bases from J, the junction kept 9 bases outside the gene matches. The CDR3 is 15 amino acids. Germline V CDR1 and CDR2: MNHEY, SMNVEV (reference sequence). DNA of the CDR3: TGTGCCAGCAGTTTTAATTCCGGGAGGGAAAACGAGCAGTACTTC. It encodes CASSFNSGRENEQYF.

The chain combines TRBV6-6 with TRBJ2-5, with D maybe TRBD2 (5 bases). CDR3 size: 14 residues. Trimming left V 2 bases short and J 4 bases short, with 11 bases between. Germline assignment: CDR1 MNHNY and CDR2 SVGAGI (reference sequence). The CDR3 DNA sequence: TGTGCCAGCAGTTACCTGGAAAGCGGAGAGACCCAGTACTTC. This gives the protein CASSYLESGETQYF.

The genes are TRBV12-5 and TRBJ1-4; the D is unclear. The CDR3 loop spans 14 amino acids. In germline, CDR1 is LGHNT, CDR2 FRNRAP. V lost 1 base to trimming and J lost 0 bases, with 3 bases between them. This CDR3 is CASGLGTTNEKLFF. Written as DNA, the CDR3 is TGTGCTAGTGGTTTGGGGACAACTAATGAAAAACTGTTTTTT.

The chain couples TRBV6-6 to TRBJ1-1; 8 bases fit TRBD1. Germline V CDR1 and CDR2: MNHNY, SVGAGI (reference sequence). The length of the CDR3 is 16 residues. V shed 0 bases, J shed 1 base, and the junction held 4 bases outside the gene matches. The CDR3 sequence: CASSYSGRGPNTEAFF. The CDR3 nucleotides read TGTGCCAGCAGTTACTCCGGCAGGGGGCCGAACACTGAAGCTTTCTTT.

The chain links TRBV30 to TRBJ1-1, with a possible D match to TRBD1 (5 bases). V shed 1 base and J shed 3 bases, with 12 bases lying between them. The V gene's germline CDR1 is GTSNPN and CDR2 SVGIG (reference sequence). The length of the CDR3 is 14 residues. Here the CDR3 DNA reads TGTGCCTGGAGTGGGGAGACAGTTTACACTGAAGCTTTCTTT. Its translation: CAWSGETVYTEAFF.

This clone was picked up a small number of times. V and J are TRBV25-1 and TRBJ1-2; D possibly corresponds to TRBD1 (6 bases). Germline assignment: CDR1 MGHDK and CDR2 SYGVNS. Trimming removed 7 bases at V and 0 bases at J, with 9 bases between. This CDR3 has 13 residues. As DNA, the CDR3 is TGTGCCAGCAAGGGACATCCTAACTATGGCTACACCTTC. Protein product: CASKGHPNYGYTF.

The chain combines TRBV7-9 with TRBJ2-7; D not certain. V was shortened by 1 base and J by 0 bases, with 4 bases between the two germline ends. This CDR3 contains 13 residues. Looked up from germline, CDR1 is SEHNR and CDR2 is FQNEAQ (reference sequence). CDR3: CASSLVHSYEQYF. CDR3 DNA sequence: TGTGCCAGCAGCTTAGTCCACTCCTACGAGCAGTACTTC.

This clone was found once. The rearrangement links TRBV7-2 to TRBJ2-1; 11 positions match TRBD2. CDR1 is SGHTA, CDR2 FQGNSA, per germline. This CDR3 has 16 residues. Trimming removed 5 bases from V and 2 bases from J; junction bases left unmatched: 5. This CDR3 is CASSPGLAETYNEQFF. CDR3 sequence (DNA): TGTGCCAGCAGCCCGGGACTAGCGGAAACCTACAATGAGCAGTTCTTC.

CDR3 in DNA: TGTGCCAGCAGCTTAGATGTGGGACTGGCGAACACCGGGGAGCTGTTTTTT. Protein: CASSLDVGLANTGELFF. The chain employs TRBV7-2 and TRBJ2-2; possible D gene TRBD2, 6 bases. The CDR3 runs 17 residues. Germline loops: CDR1 SGHTA, CDR2 FQGNSA. V dropped 1 base and J dropped 0 bases, with 12 bases sitting between them. Based on the CDR3 plus reference TRBV7-2 and TRBJ2-2, the full variable domain is GAGVSQSPSNKVTEKGKDVELRCDPISGHTALYWYRQSLGQGLEFLIYFQGNSAPDKSGLPSDRFSAERTGGSVSTLTIQRTQQEDSAVYLCASSLDVGLANTGELFFGEGSRLTVL.

This chain uses TRBV27 with TRBJ1-5, with 7 nucleotides matching TRBD1. The CDR3 has 13 amino acids. Per the germline V gene, CDR1 is MNHEY and CDR2 is SMNVEV (reference sequence). V was pared by 0 bases and J by 8 bases, with 1 base of the junction left unmatched. CDR3 coding DNA: TGTGCCAGCAGTTTATCAGGGGGCAAGCCCCAGCATTTT. Amino acids: CASSLSGGKPQHF.